This TCR beta chain was identified during a study of cytomegalovirus exposure and HLA in healthy donors. This PCR relied on a set of 60 Vbeta primers and 13 Jbeta primers. Generated by immunoSEQ multiplex PCR, the TCRdb table keeps only in-frame clones and is missing some. Found here are more than 50,000 clones, about three quarters of them singletons; the top ten hold around 2.4%. The sequenced sample was PBMCs. The receptor was isolated from a female donor in good health and CMV-seronegative.

The CDR3 here is CASSSRTSGYQETQYF. The CDR3 region has the DNA TGTGCCAGCAGCTCCAGGACTAGCGGCTACCAAGAGACCCAGTACTTC. This chain joins TRBV5-5 and TRBJ2-5; 10 bases map to TRBD2. After removal of 3 bases from V and 0 bases from J, the junction contained 5 bases not matched to a gene. Germline V gene sequence: CDR1 SGHKS, CDR2 YYEKEE (reference sequence). This CDR3 comprises 16 residues.